Reported below is one T cell receptor beta chain. Its antigen remains unidentified. CDR3 length: 14 amino acids. V shed 4 bases, J shed 4 bases, and the junction held 4 bases outside the gene matches. Germline CDR1 is GTSNPN and CDR2 is SVGIG (reference sequence). Following RNA extraction, reverse transcription yielded cDNA that acted as the sequencing template. Produced via immunoSEQ multiplex PCR; TCRdb's table is partial and in-frame only. This sample has about 210,000 clones; around three fifths occur once, and the top ten carry 4.2%. The treatment was: oral pan-JAK inhibitor, 5-10 mg twice daily. This entry belongs to a study of CD8+ T cells in alopecia areata. In the study overall: Severity scores in treated patients reflected the percentage of scalp affected.

Study-wide findings and caveats: Many expanded lesional clones persisted in scalp and blood during tofacitinib treatment.

Material: CD4+ T cells sorted from blood, obtained at week 4, from a patient treated with tofacitinib. The TCR originated in a human donor with alopecia areata. This chain connects TRBV30 to TRBJ2-3; 11 bases match TRBD1. Written as DNA, the CDR3 is TGTGCCTGGACCATGGGACAGGGGGCAGATACGCAGTATTTT. Translating gives CAWTMGQGADTQYF.